A selection of T cell receptor beta chains follows, all from one sample in a study of monozygotic twins with inflammatory bowel disease. TCRdb re-called the 5' RACE reads and catalogs CDR3 proteins one per entry, DNA excluded. The table counts approximately 330,000 distinct CDR3 sequences; 2% to 2.5% lies in the top ten. The sample comprised blood. Receptors originate from a human donor with ulcerative colitis or Crohn's disease, or a healthy co-twin of an affected twin (not recorded which). Both conserved end residues are part of each CDR3. The order of the fields is J gene, V gene, CDR3 protein.

j_call: TRBJ2-1
v_call: TRBV12-3/TRBV12-4
cdr3_aa: CASSLWGSPNNEQFF

j_call: TRBJ1-6
v_call: TRBV5-1
cdr3_aa: CASSGNQGANSPLHF

j_call: TRBJ2-1
v_call: TRBV4-1
cdr3_aa: CASSQSREDEQFF

j_call: TRBJ1-5
v_call: TRBV28
cdr3_aa: CASSLTGYNQPQHF

j_call: TRBJ2-1
v_call: TRBV6-1
cdr3_aa: CASFQAGSKNNEQFF

j_call: TRBJ1-2
v_call: TRBV5-4
cdr3_aa: CASRPQGAYGYTF

j_call: TRBJ2-2
v_call: TRBV7-2
cdr3_aa: CASSLELGGAGELFF

j_call: TRBJ2-3
v_call: TRBV2
cdr3_aa: CASRGGLITDTQYF

j_call: TRBJ2-1
v_call: TRBV7-2
cdr3_aa: CASSTKASGGYNEQFF

j_call: TRBJ2-7
v_call: TRBV28
cdr3_aa: CASSLSGTGFEQYF

j_call: TRBJ2-2
v_call: TRBV24-1
cdr3_aa: CATSDNRGYTGELFF

j_call: TRBJ2-1
v_call: TRBV12-3/TRBV12-4
cdr3_aa: CASSLADRFGEQFF

j_call: TRBJ2-5
v_call: TRBV20-1
cdr3_aa: CSARGQKKETQYF

j_call: TRBJ2-7
v_call: TRBV28
cdr3_aa: CASINSWNEQYF

j_call: TRBJ1-4
v_call: TRBV19
cdr3_aa: CASSTAATNEKLFF

j_call: TRBJ1-6
v_call: TRBV20-1
cdr3_aa: CSASSGQVYSPLHF

j_call: TRBJ2-1
v_call: TRBV2
cdr3_aa: CASSERAWDNEQFF

j_call: TRBJ1-2
v_call: TRBV5-1
cdr3_aa: CASSQLPGTGNYGYTF

j_call: TRBJ1-5
v_call: TRBV20-1
cdr3_aa: CSATRGQMISPQHF

j_call: TRBJ2-2
v_call: TRBV5-1
cdr3_aa: CASSADGVRTGELFF

j_call: TRBJ2-7
v_call: TRBV30
cdr3_aa: CAWSVSYEQYF

j_call: TRBJ2-6
v_call: TRBV7-9
cdr3_aa: CASSLSPSGANVLTF

j_call: TRBJ2-3
v_call: TRBV7-9
cdr3_aa: CASSSSLADTQYF

j_call: TRBJ1-3
v_call: TRBV11-2
cdr3_aa: CASSLDWITGHKPEGNTIYF

j_call: TRBJ1-2
v_call: TRBV27
cdr3_aa: CASRPRQNFYTF

j_call: TRBJ1-2
v_call: TRBV18
cdr3_aa: CASSPPDRSNYGYTF

j_call: TRBJ2-7
v_call: TRBV9
cdr3_aa: CASSDSGTVTHEQYF

j_call: TRBJ2-5
v_call: TRBV11-2
cdr3_aa: CASSEGGGREETQYF

j_call: TRBJ1-2
v_call: TRBV7-9
cdr3_aa: CASSLMGPLARGYTF

j_call: TRBJ2-7
v_call: TRBV18
cdr3_aa: CASSPGASYEQYF

j_call: TRBJ2-7
v_call: TRBV30
cdr3_aa: CAWNAVNRAYEQYF

j_call: TRBJ1-3
v_call: TRBV20-1
cdr3_aa: CSAGTGYGNTIYF

j_call: TRBJ1-1
v_call: TRBV20-1
cdr3_aa: CSARDRVEGIRTFF

j_call: TRBJ1-4
v_call: TRBV7-2
cdr3_aa: CASSLRGGTNEKLFF

j_call: TRBJ2-1
v_call: TRBV6-1
cdr3_aa: CASGRDPLYNEQFF

j_call: TRBJ2-4
v_call: TRBV7-2
cdr3_aa: CASSLSARRRGPGKNIQYF

j_call: TRBJ1-4
v_call: TRBV7-2
cdr3_aa: CASSLEQGEKLFF

j_call: TRBJ2-1
v_call: TRBV12-3/TRBV12-4
cdr3_aa: CASTSTGNYNEQFF

j_call: TRBJ2-5
v_call: TRBV28
cdr3_aa: CASISKALAGLKTQYF

j_call: TRBJ1-2
v_call: TRBV5-5
cdr3_aa: CASSLDRGPDGYTF

j_call: TRBJ1-2
v_call: TRBV5-5
cdr3_aa: CASSFYLQASNYGYTF

j_call: TRBJ1-1
v_call: TRBV20-1
cdr3_aa: CSATEPGGRTEAFF

j_call: TRBJ2-2
v_call: TRBV2
cdr3_aa: CASSLNSESAGELFF

j_call: TRBJ2-1
v_call: TRBV28
cdr3_aa: CASSLPSGRGRLYNEQFF

j_call: TRBJ2-6
v_call: TRBV15
cdr3_aa: CATSRDGNLGAGANVLTF

j_call: TRBJ2-1
v_call: TRBV5-1
cdr3_aa: CASSRDYSSYNEQFF

j_call: TRBJ1-2
v_call: TRBV29-1
cdr3_aa: CSVEEPGTGGGYYGYTF

j_call: TRBJ2-7
v_call: TRBV6-6
cdr3_aa: CASQERGGSYEQYF